This entry lists 15 T cell receptor beta chains sequenced from one sample in a study of CD8 T cells in cerebrospinal fluid in Alzheimer's disease. Following a re-call of the 10x single-cell sequencing reads, TCRdb has one entry per CDR3 protein and lacks DNA. The sample holds about 1,500 distinct CDR3 sequences. The specimen sequenced was cerebrospinal fluid. The receptors were gathered from a human donor in good health.

The V call is TRBV19, the J call TRBJ2-7. The CDR3 extends over 13 amino acids. Per the germline V gene, CDR1 is LNHDA and CDR2 is SQIVND (reference sequence). The CDR3 is CASSIRYSYEQYF.

This clonotype ranks as medium-sized in terms of frequency. The CDR3 spells CASSLVATTHQPQHF. The chain recombines TRBV5-5 with TRBJ1-5. Germline CDR1 is SGHKS and CDR2 is YYEKEE (reference sequence). CDR3 length equals 15 residues. The whole variable domain, remainder taken from reference TRBV5-5 and TRBJ1-5, is DAGVTQSPTHLIKTRGQQVTLRCSPISGHKSVSWYQQVLGQGPQFIFQYYEKEERGRGNFPDRFSARQFPNYSSELNVNALLLGDSALYLCASSLVATTHQPQHFGDGTRLSIL.

By frequency, this clonotype is medium-sized. The CDR3 is CASSRLAGPQETQYF. This sequence joins TRBV10-2 and TRBJ2-5; TCRdb's D call, TRBD2, is unchecked because there is no DNA. The CDR3 runs 15 residues. Germline CDR1 is WSHSY and CDR2 is SAAADI.

The chain recombines TRBV5-6 with TRBJ1-6; TCRdb reports TRBD1, a call that lacks DNA to check it against. In germline, CDR1 is SGHDT, CDR2 YYEEEE. CDR3 length: 15 residues. CDR3 amino acids: CASSWQERGNSPLHF.

This clonotype is called medium-sized based on its frequency. The chain links TRBV4-2 to TRBJ2-1; TCRdb gives TRBD2 as the D gene, but with no DNA this cannot be confirmed. Germline V gene lookup returns CDR1 LGHNA and CDR2 YNFKEQ. The CDR3 spans 17 residues. This chain's CDR3 is CASSQGYTSASYNEQFF.

This clonotype is medium-sized by frequency. The chain employs TRBV5-1 and TRBJ2-1; no DNA is available, so the TRBD1 call from TCRdb remains unchecked. Germline CDR1 is SGHRS and CDR2 is YFSETQ. This CDR3 region has 12 residues. CDR3 sequence reads: CASSGGLNEQFF.

This clonotype ranks as medium-sized in terms of frequency. CDR3 sequence: CASSVDPGGGYGYTF. The rearrangement uses TRBV9 and TRBJ1-2; no DNA is available, so the TRBD1 call from TCRdb remains unchecked. The length of the CDR3 is 15 residues. CDR1 is SGDLS and CDR2 is YYNGEE in the germline V gene.

This clonotype is classed as medium-sized (0.01 to 0.1%) by frequency. CDR3 loop: CASSFSSSSYNEQFF. This chain joins TRBV5-8 and TRBJ2-1. Germline V lookup: CDR1 SGHTS, CDR2 YDEGEE. CDR3 length equals 15 residues.

This clonotype shows up as large by frequency. The CDR3 spells CASSLVGTNTGELFF. The chain combines TRBV7-2 with TRBJ2-2. From germline, CDR1 is SGHTA and CDR2 FQGNSA. The CDR3 is 15 amino acids.

The V gene is TRBV4-1, the J gene TRBJ2-1; there is no DNA to check the TCRdb D call of TRBD1. CDR3 length equals 17 residues. The germline V gene encodes CDR1 MGHRA and CDR2 YSYEKL. CDR3 in amino acids: CASSQEADRAFYNEQFF.

This clonotype is called medium-sized based on its frequency. The V gene is TRBV5-1, the J gene TRBJ1-1; TCRdb calls TRBD1, which cannot be checked without DNA. The CDR3 spans 15 residues. Germline V gene data show CDR1 as SGHRS and CDR2 as YFSETQ. CDR3 amino acids: CASSPERGFLSEAFF.

This clonotype is labeled medium-sized based on frequency. The rearrangement links TRBV7-9 to TRBJ1-6; TCRdb designates TRBD1, a call that cannot be tested without DNA. Germline V CDR1 and CDR2: SEHNR, FQNEAQ (reference sequence). The CDR3 sequence is 14 residues long. The CDR3 sequence is CASSPRTGPPPLHF.

This clonotype is classed as medium-sized (0.01 to 0.1%) by frequency. This sequence joins TRBV7-8 and TRBJ1-3; TCRdb's D call of TRBD1 is untestable without DNA. The CDR3 is 16 residues long. The germline gives CDR1 SGHVS, CDR2 FQNEAQ. CDR3 residues: CASSLREPPSGNTIYF.

Measured by frequency, this clonotype is large. The genes are TRBV20-1 and TRBJ1-1; checking the TCRdb D call of TRBD1 is not possible without DNA. The germline gives CDR1 DFQATT, CDR2 SNEGSKA (reference sequence). The CDR3 is made up of 14 amino acids. CDR3 region: CSAQGGTGNTEAFF.

V gene TRBV20-1 combines with J gene TRBJ2-7; TCRdb gives TRBD2 as the D gene, but with no DNA this cannot be confirmed. Germline V CDR1 and CDR2: DFQATT, SNEGSKA (reference sequence). This CDR3 has 14 amino acids. This CDR3 reads CSAAGGLAVYEQYF.